This passage covers 18 T cell receptor beta chains from one sample sequenced in a study of OX40 agonist ivuxolimab in advanced cancers. TCRdb's copy holds only in-frame clones and misses some; the assay was immunoSEQ multiplex PCR. The sample carries about 76,000 clones, about 85% recorded once. The sample in question was CD4+ or CD8+ T cells sorted from blood, obtained in a trial of the OX40 agonist ivuxolimab. These receptors were obtained from an adult with an advanced solid tumor such as melanoma, head and neck, liver or kidney cancer.

J is TRBJ2-1 and V is TRBV5-1, with 11 bases lining up with TRBD2. This CDR3 has 15 residues. The V and J ends lost 2 bases and 6 bases, in that order; junction bases with no gene match: 4. Per the germline V gene, CDR1 is SGHRS and CDR2 is YFSETQ. In DNA form, the CDR3 reads TGCGCCAGCAGCTTTGTGCTAGCGGGGGGCAATGAGCAGTTCTTC. This gives the protein CASSFVLAGGNEQFF.

This clone came up a few times. J is TRBJ1-2 and V is TRBV13; D may be TRBD1 (5 bases). The V end was cut by 5 bases, the J end by 3 bases, with 16 bases between. This CDR3 has 15 residues. Looked up from germline, CDR1 is PRHDT and CDR2 is FYEKMQ (reference sequence). DNA of the CDR3: TGTGCCAGCAGCAGAGCCCAGAGGGGCGACTATGGCTACACCTTC. Its protein product is CASSRAQRGDYGYTF.

The rearrangement links TRBV7-2 to TRBJ1-2; tentatively, D is TRBD1 (5 bases). This CDR3 comprises 14 residues. The V and J ends lost 1 base and 3 bases respectively, with 9 bases between them. Germline assignment: CDR1 SGHTA and CDR2 FQGNSA. The CDR3 DNA sequence: TGTGCCAGCAGCTTAGATCTCAGGGACTATGGCTACACCTTC. Its translation: CASSLDLRDYGYTF.

This chain uses TRBV9 with TRBJ2-1; 9 nucleotides align to TRBD1. CDR1 is SGDLS and CDR2 is YYNGEE in the germline V gene. Trimming took 0 bases from V and 8 from J; bases not matched to a gene: 9. This CDR3 contains 16 residues. CDR3 in DNA: TGTGCCAGCAGCGTAGGTGGGGGACAGGGAATCGATGAGCAGTTCTTC. This gives the protein CASSVGGGQGIDEQFF.

V is TRBV27 and J is TRBJ1-1, with D uncertain. With 6 bases removed from V and 0 bases from J, the gap between germline ends came to 11 bases. CDR1 MNHEY and CDR2 SMNVEV come from the germline V gene (reference sequence). This CDR3 is built from 14 residues. CDR3 protein: CASRWEGMNTEAFF. The DNA for the CDR3 is TGTGCCAGCAGATGGGAAGGGATGAACACTGAAGCTTTCTTT.

The chain is built from TRBV10-3 and TRBJ2-3; D is ambiguous. The CDR3 has 12 amino acids. Trimming took off 4 bases at V and 6 bases at J, with 8 bases between the two ends. Per germline, CDR1 ENHRY and CDR2 SYGVKD. CDR3 nucleotide sequence: TGTGCCATCAGTGGAACCGTGGATACGCAGTATTTT. Amino acids: CAISGTVDTQYF.

This clone has just one count. One junction end does not reproduce the germline sequence, and a read error may be involved. V and J are TRBV19 and TRBJ2-1; 8 positions match TRBD2. This CDR3 has 16 amino acids. Germline V gene lookup returns CDR1 LNHDA and CDR2 SQIVND (reference sequence). The CDR3 region is CASRIAGSSSYNEQFF. CDR3 coding DNA: TGTGCCAGTAGGATAGCGGGGAGCAGCTCCTACAATGAGCAGTTCTTC.

The chain couples TRBV19 to TRBJ1-2; possibly TRBD1 for D (5 bases). This CDR3 is 14 amino acids long. The germline V and J ends were trimmed by 10 bases and 4 bases, with 19 bases remaining between them. Per germline, CDR1 LNHDA and CDR2 SQIVND (reference sequence). CDR3 DNA: TGTGCCACCTCCTCCACCGGGGGTGGCTATGGCTACACCTTC. This translates into CATSSTGGGYGYTF.

The chain links TRBV11-3 to TRBJ1-1; D uncertain. The CDR3 runs 13 residues. V was cut by 1 base and J by 6 bases, with 9 bases left in between. CDR1 SGHNT and CDR2 YENEEA come from the germline V gene. The DNA of the CDR3 is TGTGCCAGCAGCTTAGGGACTAGGGCTGAAGCTTTCTTT. Translating gives CASSLGTRAEAFF.

The chain recombines TRBV6-5 with TRBJ1-1; 8 positions agree with TRBD1. Germline lookup yields CDR1 MNHEY and CDR2 SVGAGI. V shed 5 bases and J 10 bases; nucleotides not matched to a gene: 9. This CDR3 has 13 amino acids. In DNA, the CDR3 is TGTGCCAGCAGTGGCCAGACAGGGGACGTAGCTTTCTTT. Amino acid sequence: CASSGQTGDVAFF.

V gene TRBV30 combines with J gene TRBJ1-5; TRBD1 matches at 10 bases. The CDR3 is 13 amino acids. Per the germline V gene, CDR1 is GTSNPN and CDR2 is SVGIG (reference sequence). Trimming cost V 5 bases and J 5 bases; bases outside gene matches: 3. This CDR3 is CAWSGTGDQPQHF. The CDR3 DNA reads as TGTGCCTGGTCCGGGACAGGGGATCAGCCCCAGCATTTT. Variable domain in full (rest from reference TRBV30 and TRBJ1-5): SQTIHQWPATLVQPVGSPLSLECTVEGTSNPNLYWYRQAAGRGLQLLFYSVGIGQISSEVPQNLSASRPQDRQFILSSKKLLLSDSGFYLCAWSGTGDQPQHFGDGTRLSIL.

The chain joins TRBV14 to TRBJ2-6; 12 nucleotides match TRBD1. This CDR3 comprises 18 residues. The germline V gene encodes CDR1 SGHDN and CDR2 FVKESK. V was clipped by 4 bases and J by 1 base; unmatched bases: 5. CDR3 amino acids: CASSRQGQGASGANVLTF. Written as DNA, the CDR3 is TGTGCCAGCAGCCGTCAGGGACAGGGGGCGTCTGGGGCCAACGTCCTGACTTTC. The entire variable domain, with the rest obtained from reference TRBV14 and TRBJ2-6, is as follows: EAGVTQFPSHSVIEKGQTVTLRCDPISGHDNLYWYRRVMGKEIKFLLHFVKESKQDESGMPNNRFLAERTGGTYSTLKVQPAELEDSGVYFCASSRQGQGASGANVLTFGAGSRLTVL.

The chain carries TRBV6-1 and TRBJ1-2; D uncertain. Between the trimmed V and J ends, which lost 7 bases and 5 bases, there was a span of 17 bases. The CDR3 has 14 residues. Germline V gives CDR1 MNHNS, CDR2 SASEGT. The CDR3 loop is CASTPGRLPYGYTF. CDR3 nucleotides: TGTGCCAGCACCCCGGGAAGACTCCCGTATGGCTACACCTTC.

This sequence joins TRBV7-2 and TRBJ1-1; D gene ambiguous. Trimming stripped 4 bases from V and 4 bases from J, with 13 bases between. Looked up from germline, CDR1 is SGHTA and CDR2 is FQGNSA. This CDR3 is 14 amino acids long. This CDR3 reads CASSSVPVATEAFF. DNA of the CDR3: TGTGCCAGCAGCTCAGTTCCCGTGGCCACTGAAGCTTTCTTT. The whole variable domain, remainder taken from reference TRBV7-2 and TRBJ1-1, is GAGVSQSPSNKVTEKGKDVELRCDPISGHTALYWYRQSLGQGLEFLIYFQGNSAPDKSGLPSDRFSAERTGGSVSTLTIQRTQQEDSAVYLCASSSVPVATEAFFGQGTRLTVV.

J is TRBJ1-5 and V is TRBV30; the match to TRBD1 covers 10 bases. There are 15 residues in the CDR3. Germline lookup yields CDR1 GTSNPN and CDR2 SVGIG (reference sequence). Trimming at V came to 3 bases and at J to 6 bases, leaving 8 bases not matched to a gene. CDR3 DNA sequence: TGTGCCTGGAGCGCTCCGGGACAGGGGCGTCAGCCCCAGCATTTT. It yields the protein CAWSAPGQGRQPQHF.

This clone has just a few counts. V is TRBV19 and J is TRBJ1-1, with 8 bases lining up with TRBD1. The junction had 13 bases not matched to a gene; V was cut back by 10 bases and J by 0 bases. This CDR3 comprises 16 residues. Germline CDR1 LNHDA, CDR2 SQIVND (reference sequence). Written as DNA, the CDR3 is TGTGCCACAGACAGGGGCGGGTCATTTATGAACACTGAAGCTTTCTTT. It encodes CATDRGGSFMNTEAFF. Variable domain in full (rest from reference TRBV19 and TRBJ1-1): DGGITQSPKYLFRKEGQNVTLSCEQNLNHDAMYWYRQDPGQGLRLIYYSQIVNDFQKGDIAEGYSVSREKKESFPLTVTSAQKNPTAFYLCATDRGGSFMNTEAFFGQGTRLTVV.

The chain uses TRBV9 and TRBJ1-1; D unclear. Germline lookup yields CDR1 SGDLS and CDR2 YYNGEE. The CDR3 totals 15 residues. Deletions cut 0 bases from V and 1 base from J, with 10 bases between. The CDR3 region is CASSVDLQKNTEAFF. For the CDR3, the DNA is TGTGCCAGCAGCGTAGACCTACAGAAGAACACTGAAGCTTTCTTT.

This chain connects TRBV9 to TRBJ1-3; D not resolved. CDR1 is SGDLS, CDR2 YYNGEE, per germline. The CDR3 covers 13 residues. Trimming cost V 1 base and J 0 bases, with 2 bases left between them. The CDR3 region has the DNA TGTGCCAGCAGCGTAAACTCTGGAAACACCATATATTTT. Its translation: CASSVNSGNTIYF.